These T cell receptor beta chains were read from a single sample in a study of blood T cell repertoires in COVID-19. Method: immunoSEQ multiplex PCR; TCRdb's copy keeps in-frame clones and lacks some. Of some 460,000 clones detected, around 89% appear once; the ten largest clones hold approximately 4.3%. The specimen was peripheral blood. The receptor set was obtained from a woman in her twenties or thirties with acute or convalescent COVID-19. CDR3s include the opening cysteine and the closing phenylalanine or tryptophan. A D gene is named only where the DNA matches it firmly. Clone sizes are given selectively: once, few, many, or a class where the clone is expanded.

v_call,j_call,d_call,clone_size,cdr3_aa,cdr3_nt
TRBV5-4,TRBJ2-1,TRBD2,-,CASSLGLAPNEQFF,TGTGCCAGCAGCTTGGGACTAGCCCCTAATGAGCAGTTCTTC
TRBV15,TRBJ2-5,-,-,CATSRDLPGGETQYF,TGTGCCACCAGCAGAGATTTGCCAGGCGGGGAGACCCAGTACTTC
TRBV11-2,TRBJ1-6,TRBD1,once,CASSLQGANNSPLHF,TGTGCCAGCAGCCTGCAGGGGGCTAATAATTCACCCCTCCACTTT
TRBV5-1,TRBJ2-7,TRBD1,-,CASSPRDRLYEQYF,TGCGCCAGCAGCCCCCGGGACAGGCTCTACGAGCAGTACTTC
TRBV24-1,TRBJ1-2,TRBD1,-,CATSGGGFGYTF,TGTGCCACCAGTGGAGGGGGCTTTGGCTACACCTTC
TRBV12-1,TRBJ2-1,-,-,CASSFELAGYNEQFF,TGTGCCAGCAGCTTTGAACTAGCCGGTTACAATGAGCAGTTCTTC
TRBV25-1,TRBJ1-1,TRBD1,-,CASGRGTEAFF,TGTGCCAGCGGCAGGGGGACTGAAGCTTTCTTT
TRBV6-5,TRBJ1-4,TRBD1,-,CASSSQGQAPNEKLFF,TGTGCCAGCAGTTCTCAAGGACAGGCCCCTAATGAAAAACTGTTTTTT
TRBV12-3/TRBV12-4,TRBJ2-5,-,-,CASSFEALETQYF,TGTGCCAGCAGTTTTGAAGCCCTCGAGACCCAGTACTTC
TRBV28,TRBJ2-7,TRBD2,-,CASGSGGAAVREQYF,TGTGCCAGCGGGAGCGGGGGGGCGGCCGTTCGCGAGCAGTACTTC
TRBV5-1,TRBJ1-6,-,-,CASSLDSQNWPLHF,TGCGCCAGCAGCTTGGACAGTCAGAATTGGCCCCTCCACTTT
TRBV5-1,TRBJ2-1,-,-,CASTPRGGNYNEQFF,TGCGCCAGCACCCCTAGGGGGGGCAATTACAATGAGCAGTTCTTC
TRBV19,TRBJ1-5,TRBD1,-,CASSNTGGGGQPQHF,TGTGCCAGTAGTAACACAGGGGGCGGAGGTCAGCCCCAGCATTTT
TRBV5-6,TRBJ2-5,-,-,CASSLVGGGAEETQYF,TGTGCCAGCAGCTTAGTGGGAGGGGGGGCTGAAGAGACCCAGTACTTC
TRBV2,TRBJ2-1,TRBD2,-,CASSEASTSGAYNEQFF,TGTGCCAGCAGTGAAGCGTCAACTAGCGGGGCCTACAATGAGCAGTTCTTC
TRBV11-2,TRBJ1-1,TRBD1,-,CASSSGQGPNTEAFF,TGTGCCAGCAGCTCAGGACAGGGACCAAACACTGAAGCTTTCTTT
TRBV19,TRBJ1-1,TRBD1,many,CASKPTGGNTEAFF,TGTGCCAGTAAACCTACAGGGGGGAACACTGAAGCTTTCTTT
TRBV6-2/TRBV6-3,TRBJ2-1,TRBD2,few,CASSPIAGGPSEQFF,TGTGCCAGCAGTCCAATAGCGGGGGGGCCTTCCGAGCAGTTCTTC
TRBV11-2,TRBJ2-3,-,-,CASSLRGSTDTQYF,TGTGCCAGCAGCTTGCGGGGTAGCACAGATACGCAGTATTTT
TRBV5-1,TRBJ2-5,-,-,CASSSPGTTGETQYF,TGCGCCAGCAGCTCACCCGGGACAACAGGGGAGACCCAGTACTTC
TRBV7-8,TRBJ1-4,-,-,CASSNLQRDGLEKLFF,TGTGCCAGCAGCAACCTTCAGCGGGATGGGCTCGAAAAACTGTTTTTT
TRBV5-1,TRBJ2-7,TRBD2,-,CASSPREGGDEQYF,TGCGCCAGCAGCCCTCGGGAGGGAGGGGACGAGCAGTACTTC
TRBV5-1,TRBJ2-1,TRBD1,-,CASSAPGQGSYNEQFF,TGCGCCAGCAGCGCTCCGGGACAGGGGTCCTACAATGAGCAGTTCTTC
TRBV6-5,TRBJ2-7,-,-,CASSYSGDTSAYEQYF,TGTGCCAGCAGTTACTCGGGAGACACGTCTGCCTACGAGCAGTACTTC
TRBV5-1,TRBJ2-2,-,-,CASSPGGTEITGELFF,TGCGCCAGCAGCCCGGGGGGGACAGAAATAACCGGGGAGCTGTTTTTT
TRBV6-6,TRBJ2-7,TRBD1,-,CASTQRQGKDEQYF,TGTGCCAGCACCCAAAGACAGGGGAAGGACGAGCAGTACTTC
TRBV12-5,TRBJ1-1,TRBD1,-,CASGDRGAQNTEAFF,TGTGCTAGTGGTGACAGGGGAGCCCAGAACACTGAAGCTTTCTTT
TRBV12-5,TRBJ2-3,TRBD2,-,CASGSILAGGADTQYF,TGTGCTAGTGGTTCAATACTAGCGGGGGGCGCAGATACGCAGTATTTT
TRBV29-1,TRBJ1-1,-,-,CSGGSLRNTEAFF,TGCAGCGGGGGCTCGCTGCGGAACACTGAAGCTTTCTTT
TRBV12-3/TRBV12-4,TRBJ1-3,-,-,CASTGHRNTIYF,TGTGCCAGCACGGGACACCGAAACACCATATATTTT
TRBV2,TRBJ2-2,-,-,CASSRYRDTGELFF,TGTGCCAGCAGTAGATACAGAGACACCGGGGAGCTGTTTTTT
TRBV6-5,TRBJ2-7,-,-,CASSYSQGRNEQYF,TGTGCCAGCAGTTACTCCCAGGGAAGGAACGAGCAGTACTTC
TRBV11-2,TRBJ2-3,TRBD2,-,CASSFGGGYTDTQYF,TGTGCCAGCAGCTTCGGGGGGGGATACACAGATACGCAGTATTTT
TRBV5-1,TRBJ2-1,-,-,CASQPQLRANDFLGRPNEQFF,TGCGCCAGCCAACCGCAACTCCGGGCTAACGATTTCTTGGGGCGCCCCAATGAGCAGTTCTTC
TRBV3-1/TRBV3-2,TRBJ2-5,TRBD2,-,CASSPGSGVSLETQYF,TGTGCCAGCAGCCCCGGTAGCGGGGTGAGTTTGGAGACCCAGTACTTC
TRBV3-1/TRBV3-2,TRBJ2-3,TRBD2,-,CASSQVAGGGDTQYF,TGTGCCAGCAGCCAAGTGGCGGGGGGTGGAGATACGCAGTATTTT
TRBV2,TRBJ2-3,-,-,CARGGPGLATDTQYF,TGTGCCAGAGGAGGGCCCGGGTTAGCCACAGATACGCAGTATTTT
TRBV4-1,TRBJ1-1,-,-,CASSPGLVRGTEAFF,TGCGCCAGCAGCCCAGGGTTAGTTAGAGGTACTGAAGCTTTCTTT
TRBV5-1,TRBJ2-2,-,-,CASSFGGELFF,TGCGCCAGCAGCTTCGGGGGGGAGCTGTTTTTT